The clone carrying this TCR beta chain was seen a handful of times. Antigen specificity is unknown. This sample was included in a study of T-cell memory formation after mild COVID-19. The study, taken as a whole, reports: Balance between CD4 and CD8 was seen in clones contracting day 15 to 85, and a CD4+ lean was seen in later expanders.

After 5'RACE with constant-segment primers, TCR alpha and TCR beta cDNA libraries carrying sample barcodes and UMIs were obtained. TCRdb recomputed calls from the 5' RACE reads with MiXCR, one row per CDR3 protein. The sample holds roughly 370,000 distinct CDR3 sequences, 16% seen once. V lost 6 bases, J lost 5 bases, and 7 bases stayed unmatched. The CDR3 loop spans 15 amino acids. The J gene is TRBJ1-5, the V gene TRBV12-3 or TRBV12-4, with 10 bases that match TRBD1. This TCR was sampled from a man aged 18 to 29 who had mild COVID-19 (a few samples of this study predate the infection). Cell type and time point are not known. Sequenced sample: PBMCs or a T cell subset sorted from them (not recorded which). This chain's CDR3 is CASSPGQGIDQPQHF. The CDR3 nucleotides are TGTGCCAGCAGCCCGGGACAGGGGATAGATCAGCCCCAGCATTTT.